A single sample is the source of the 8 T cell receptor beta chains below, sequenced in a study of cytomegalovirus exposure and HLA in healthy donors (dated by TCRdb to the late 2010s). Libraries were made using the immunoSEQ multiplex PCR assay. The multiplex PCR relied on a mix of 60 forward primers for TCR Vbeta segments and 13 reverse primers for TCR Jbeta segments. Sourced from immuneACCESS, this table was stored by TCRdb with only in-frame sequences that have V and J called. A share of the clones is absent; for the studies checked, an unresolved V gene accounts for under half, and the remainder has no known explanation. The sample has fewer than 200,000 clones on record, roughly 79% of them singletons. The ten biggest clones cover 7.4% of the sample. Sequencing was carried out using PBMCs. These receptors originate from a male donor in good health and CMV-seropositive.

The chain combines TRBV5-1 with TRBJ2-1, with 11 bases fitting TRBD2. This CDR3 has 16 residues. V was clipped by 3 bases and J by 5 bases; unmatched bases: 7. Germline CDR1 reads SGHRS; CDR2 reads YFSETQ. The CDR3 region is CASSSPGLAAHNEQFF. The CDR3, as DNA: TGCGCCAGCAGCTCACCGGGACTAGCGGCTCACAATGAGCAGTTCTTC.

The chain employs TRBV5-5 and TRBJ2-3; D may be TRBD1 (6 bases). The CDR3 loop spans 15 amino acids. The ends were cut back, 2 bases at V and 2 bases at J, with 12 bases in the middle. The V gene's germline CDR1 is SGHKS and CDR2 YYEKEE (reference sequence). Written as DNA, the CDR3 is TGTGCCAGCAGCTTTAGGACAGACCTCACAGATACGCAGTATTTT. Its protein is CASSFRTDLTDTQYF.

The CDR3 DNA follows: TGTGCCAGCAGTTACTCGAGGAACGCAGATACGCAGTATTTT. It specifies CASSYSRNADTQYF. The rearrangement joins TRBV6-5 to TRBJ2-3; D is unclear. The CDR3 has 14 residues. Trimming removed 0 bases from V and 4 bases from J, with 8 bases in between. Germline CDR1 is MNHEY and CDR2 is SVGAGI.

This clone came up once. The chain recombines TRBV11-2 with TRBJ2-3, with 10 bases aligning to TRBD1. J gave up 5 bases and V 4 bases, and 6 bases lay outside the gene matches. The V gene's germline CDR1 is SGHAT and CDR2 FQNNGV. The CDR3 has 15 residues. CDR3 DNA: TGTGCCAGCAGCTCCGGGACAGGGGTAGGAGATACGCAGTATTTT. Protein product: CASSSGTGVGDTQYF.

The rearrangement links TRBV10-2 to TRBJ2-3; 7 bases are shared with TRBD2. Germline V CDR1 and CDR2: WSHSY, SAAADI. CDR3 length equals 14 residues. J lost 1 base, V lost 8 bases, and 6 bases had no gene match. The chain's CDR3 is CASRLGGGTDTQYF. For the CDR3, the DNA is TGCGCCAGCCGTCTGGGGGGGGGCACAGATACGCAGTATTTT.

This clone was observed a handful of times. The V and J genes are TRBV5-1 and TRBJ2-4; 14 bases match TRBD2. The CDR3 runs to 17 residues. Germline CDR1 and CDR2: SGHRS and YFSETQ. V lost 10 bases, J lost 0 bases, and 9 bases stayed unmatched. The CDR3 DNA reads as TGCGCCGGGTATGGGACTAGCGGGGGTGTAGCCAAAAACATTCAGTACTTC. Its protein product is CAGYGTSGGVAKNIQYF.

As for this clone: The junction departs from the called germline gene at one end, perhaps through a read error. The chain couples TRBV7-9 to TRBJ1-6; the D gene is possibly TRBD1 (6 bases). Germline CDR1 and CDR2: SEHNR and FQNEAQ (reference sequence). This CDR3 has 16 residues. The CDR3 nucleotides read TGTTCCAGCAGCTTAGAGGGGGGGTCCCCGAATTCACCCCTCCACTTT. Translated: CSSSLEGGSPNSPLHF.

The chain combines TRBV5-1 with TRBJ2-7; D possibly corresponds to TRBD1 (5 bases). The CDR3 extends over 14 amino acids. The germline V and J ends were trimmed by 6 bases and 0 bases, with 13 bases remaining between them. CDR1 SGHRS and CDR2 YFSETQ come from the germline V gene. CDR3 sequence reads: CASKQGGYSYEQYF. The CDR3 DNA follows: TGCGCCAGCAAGCAGGGCGGTTACTCCTACGAGCAGTACTTC.